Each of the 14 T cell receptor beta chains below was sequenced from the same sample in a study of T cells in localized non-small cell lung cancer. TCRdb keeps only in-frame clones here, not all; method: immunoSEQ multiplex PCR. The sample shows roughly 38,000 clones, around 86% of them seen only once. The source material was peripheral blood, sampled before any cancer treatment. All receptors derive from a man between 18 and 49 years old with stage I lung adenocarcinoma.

The CDR3 sequence: CASSLEGGSRNTEAFF. Written as DNA, the CDR3 is TGCGCCAGCAGCTTGGAAGGGGGTAGCCGGAACACTGAAGCTTTCTTT. The chain is built from TRBV5-1 and TRBJ1-1; a possible D gene is TRBD1 (6 bases). This CDR3 is built from 16 residues. The V end was cut by 0 bases, the J end by 1 base, with 13 bases between. The germline gives CDR1 SGHRS, CDR2 YFSETQ. The entire variable domain, with the rest obtained from reference TRBV5-1 and TRBJ1-1, is as follows: KAGVTQTPRYLIKTRGQQVTLSCSPISGHRSVSWYQQTPGQGLQFLFEYFSETQRNKGNFPGRFSGRQFSNSRSEMNVSTLELGDSALYLCASSLEGGSRNTEAFFGQGTRLTVV.

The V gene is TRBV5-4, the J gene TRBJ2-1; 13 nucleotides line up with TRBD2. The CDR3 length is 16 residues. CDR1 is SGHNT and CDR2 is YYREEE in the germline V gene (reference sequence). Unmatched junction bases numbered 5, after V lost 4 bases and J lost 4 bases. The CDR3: CASSIGTSGVYNEQFF. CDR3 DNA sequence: TGTGCCAGCAGCATTGGGACTAGCGGGGTTTACAATGAGCAGTTCTTC.

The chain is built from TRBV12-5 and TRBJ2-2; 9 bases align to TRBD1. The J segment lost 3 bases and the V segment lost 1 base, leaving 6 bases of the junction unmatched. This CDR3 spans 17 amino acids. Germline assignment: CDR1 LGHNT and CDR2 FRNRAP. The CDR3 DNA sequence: TGTGCTAGTGGTTTGGGTTCACAGGGGGCGCACACCGGGGAGCTGTTTTTT. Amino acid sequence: CASGLGSQGAHTGELFF.

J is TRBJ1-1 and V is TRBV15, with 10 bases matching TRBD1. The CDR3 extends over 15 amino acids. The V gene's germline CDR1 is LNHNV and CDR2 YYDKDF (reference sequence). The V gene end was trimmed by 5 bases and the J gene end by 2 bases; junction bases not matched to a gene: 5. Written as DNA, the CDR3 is TGTGCCACCAGCCCGGACAGGGGGGGAAACACTGAAGCTTTCTTT. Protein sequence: CATSPDRGGNTEAFF.

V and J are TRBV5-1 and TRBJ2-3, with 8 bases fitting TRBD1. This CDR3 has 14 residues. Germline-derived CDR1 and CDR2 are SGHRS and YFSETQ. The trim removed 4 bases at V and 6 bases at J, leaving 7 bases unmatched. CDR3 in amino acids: CASSRPQGADTQYF. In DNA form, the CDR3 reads TGCGCCAGCAGCCGACCGCAGGGGGCCGATACGCAGTATTTT.

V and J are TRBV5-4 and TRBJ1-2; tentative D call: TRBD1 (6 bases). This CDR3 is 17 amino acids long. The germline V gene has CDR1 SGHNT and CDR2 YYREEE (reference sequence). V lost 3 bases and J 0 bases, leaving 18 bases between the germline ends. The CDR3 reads CASSSIGGVETNYGYTF. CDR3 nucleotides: TGTGCCAGCAGCTCGATAGGGGGGGTGGAGACTAACTATGGCTACACCTTC. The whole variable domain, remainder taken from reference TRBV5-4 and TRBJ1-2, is ETGVTQSPTHLIKTRGQQVTLRCSSQSGHNTVSWYQQALGQGPQFIFQYYREEENGRGNFPPRFSGLQFPNYSSELNVNALELDDSALYLCASSSIGGVETNYGYTFGSGTRLTVV.

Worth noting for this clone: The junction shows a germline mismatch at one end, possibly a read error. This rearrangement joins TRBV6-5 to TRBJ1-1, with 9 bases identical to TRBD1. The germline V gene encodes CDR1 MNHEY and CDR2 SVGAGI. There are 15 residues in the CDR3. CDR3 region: CASSWTGQGGPEAFF. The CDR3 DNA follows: TGTGCCAGCAGTTGGACGGGACAGGGAGGCCCTGAGGCTTTCTTT.

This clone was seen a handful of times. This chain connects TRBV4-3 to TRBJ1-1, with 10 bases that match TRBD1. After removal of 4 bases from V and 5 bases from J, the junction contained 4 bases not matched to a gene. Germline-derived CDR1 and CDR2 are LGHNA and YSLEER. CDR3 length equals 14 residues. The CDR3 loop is CASSPGQGGTEAFF. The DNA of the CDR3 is TGCGCCAGCAGCCCCGGACAGGGGGGAACTGAAGCTTTCTTT.

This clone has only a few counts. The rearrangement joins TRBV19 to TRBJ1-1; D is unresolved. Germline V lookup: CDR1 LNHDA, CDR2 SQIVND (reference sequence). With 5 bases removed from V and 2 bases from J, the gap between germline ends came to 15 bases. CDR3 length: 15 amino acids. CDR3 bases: TGTGCCAGTAGTCCCGCCTTTCTTCAAAACACTGAAGCTTTCTTT. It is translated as CASSPAFLQNTEAFF.

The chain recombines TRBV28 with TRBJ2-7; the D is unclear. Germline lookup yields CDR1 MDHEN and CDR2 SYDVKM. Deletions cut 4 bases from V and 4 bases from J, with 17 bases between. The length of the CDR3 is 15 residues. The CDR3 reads CASSSPLWGLYEQYF. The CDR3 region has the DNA TGTGCCAGCAGTTCACCGCTATGGGGTTTATACGAGCAGTACTTC.

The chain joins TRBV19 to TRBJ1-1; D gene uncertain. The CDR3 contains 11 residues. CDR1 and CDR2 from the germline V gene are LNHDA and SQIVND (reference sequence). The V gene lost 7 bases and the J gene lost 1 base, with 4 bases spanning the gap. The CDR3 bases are TGTGCCAGTAACGGGAACACTGAAGCTTTCTTT. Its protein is CASNGNTEAFF.

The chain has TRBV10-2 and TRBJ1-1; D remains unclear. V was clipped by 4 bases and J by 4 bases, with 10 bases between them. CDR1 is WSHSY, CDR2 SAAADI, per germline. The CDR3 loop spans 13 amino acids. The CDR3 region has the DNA TGCGCCAGCAGTGGGGAAATAGGCACTGAAGCTTTCTTT. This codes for CASSGEIGTEAFF.

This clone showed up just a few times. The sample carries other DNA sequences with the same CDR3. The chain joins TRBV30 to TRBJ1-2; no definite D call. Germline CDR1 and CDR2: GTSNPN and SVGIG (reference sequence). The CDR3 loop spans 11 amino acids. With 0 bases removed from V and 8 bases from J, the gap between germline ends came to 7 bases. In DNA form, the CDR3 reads TGTGCCTGGAGTGTGGGAGGGGGCTACACCTTC. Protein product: CAWSVGGGYTF.

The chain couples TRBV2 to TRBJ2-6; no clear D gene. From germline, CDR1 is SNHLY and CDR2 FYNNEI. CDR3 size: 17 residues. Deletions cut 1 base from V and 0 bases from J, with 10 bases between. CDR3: CASSEEAPSSGANVLTF. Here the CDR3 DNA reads TGTGCCAGCAGTGAAGAGGCCCCGAGCTCTGGGGCCAACGTCCTGACTTTC.